The TCR beta chain under discussion was sequenced for a study of cytomegalovirus exposure and HLA in healthy donors. Clones were sequenced by immunoSEQ multiplex PCR, and TCRdb holds only the in-frame ones, with some missing. The sample comprises approximately 280,000 clones, around 87% of which are singletons, and approximately 0.95% rests with the top ten. In regard to this clone: Its matching antigen is unknown. The junction departs from germline at one end; a sequencing error may be responsible.

The CDR3 is 11 amino acids. Germline V gene sequence: CDR1 MNHEY, CDR2 SMNVEV (reference sequence). Study-level points and caveats: CMV antigen specificity of a few CMV-associated chains was confirmed in vitro. Associated with cytomegalovirus, according to the listing, were around 160 TCR beta chains.

It was the approximately 130-subject validation cohort, separate from the approximately 690-subject first cohort, to which the donors belonged. The TCR originated in a woman aged 18-29 years in good health and CMV-seronegative. Sample: PBMCs. The rearrangement uses TRBV27 and TRBJ2-1, with TRBD2 matching 8 bases. The CDR3 DNA sequence: TGTGCCAGCAGGGCTCTGGGACTAGAGGTCTTC. This gives the protein CASRALGLEVF.